The 10 T cell receptor beta chains below all came from one sample that was sequenced in a study of cytomegalovirus exposure and HLA in healthy donors. 60 Vbeta and 13 Jbeta primers were used in PCR. Here immunoSEQ multiplex PCR was the method, and the copy in TCRdb shows in-frame clones only, minus some. Of 100,000 to 150,000 clones listed, 70% to 75% were seen once; the top ten hold over 2%. What was sequenced was PBMCs. The source is a woman in her forties in good health and CMV-seropositive.

The count of this clone is one. This CDR3 reads CASRNSEVLKAFF. The CDR3 DNA follows: TGTGCCAGCAGAAATTCAGAGGTGTTGAAAGCTTTCTTT. The rearrangement uses TRBV27 and TRBJ1-1; D gene ambiguous. CDR3 length: 13 residues. V was cut by 6 bases and J by 9 bases, with 17 bases left in between. The germline gives CDR1 MNHEY, CDR2 SMNVEV (reference sequence).

The chain combines TRBV9 with TRBJ1-4; 7 nucleotides line up with TRBD1. Germline V CDR1 and CDR2: SGDLS, YYNGEE. Trimming removed 4 bases from V and 12 bases from J; junction bases left unmatched: 9. CDR3 length: 13 amino acids. The CDR3: CASSSRQGSQLFF. The CDR3 nucleotides are TGTGCCAGCAGCTCTCGACAGGGATCGCAACTGTTTTTT.

The V gene is TRBV7-9, the J gene TRBJ1-6; 8 bases map to TRBD1. The CDR3 is made up of 15 amino acids. After removal of 5 bases from V and 4 bases from J, the junction contained 4 bases not matched to a gene. Per the germline V gene, CDR1 is SEHNR and CDR2 is FQNEAQ (reference sequence). The CDR3 DNA reads TGTGCCAGCAGCCCGGGACAGGCATATAATTCACCCCTCCACTTT. Translated: CASSPGQAYNSPLHF.

V and J are TRBV5-4 and TRBJ1-4, with 10 bases aligning to TRBD1. The CDR3 has 13 residues. Germline CDR1 SGHNT, CDR2 YYREEE (reference sequence). J was trimmed by 8 bases and V by 4 bases; bases with no gene match: 2. CDR3 residues: CASSRDRGEKLFF. The DNA of the CDR3 is TGTGCCAGCAGCCGGGACAGGGGAGAAAAACTGTTTTTT.

This sequence joins TRBV7-9 and TRBJ2-7; TRBD1 matches at 10 bases. Germline V gene sequence: CDR1 SEHNR, CDR2 FQNEAQ (reference sequence). The length of the CDR3 is 15 residues. V was pared by 6 bases and J by 3 bases, with 8 bases of the junction left unmatched. Written as DNA, the CDR3 is TGTGCCAGCAGACCCATAGGACAGGGGGACTACGAGCAGTACTTC. As protein: CASRPIGQGDYEQYF.

The J gene is TRBJ1-1, the V gene TRBV5-1; TRBD1 matches at 8 bases. Germline lookup yields CDR1 SGHRS and CDR2 YFSETQ. CDR3 size: 11 residues. With 4 bases clipped from V and 8 bases from J, the junction kept 1 base outside the gene matches. The CDR3 protein is CASSGDREAFF. The CDR3 DNA sequence: TGCGCCAGCAGCGGGGACAGGGAAGCTTTCTTT.

CDR3 DNA: TGCGCCAGCAGCAGGGGACAGAACTACAATGAGCAGTTCTTC. Residues: CASSRGQNYNEQFF. V gene TRBV5-1 combines with J gene TRBJ2-1, with 7 bases that match TRBD1. Germline trimming cut 4 bases from V and 3 bases from J; bases unmatched to any gene: 4. This CDR3 contains 14 residues. Per germline, CDR1 SGHRS and CDR2 YFSETQ.

This clone has a handful of counts. The chain recombines TRBV5-1 with TRBJ2-7, with 9 bases that match TRBD1. After removal of 4 bases from V and 2 bases from J, the junction contained 7 bases not matched to a gene. The germline V gene has CDR1 SGHRS and CDR2 YFSETQ. The CDR3 contains 15 residues. CDR3 sequence reads: CASSAAGTGTYEQYF. Here the CDR3 DNA reads TGCGCCAGCAGCGCTGCCGGGACAGGGACCTACGAGCAGTACTTC. Full variable domain (missing parts from reference TRBV5-1 and TRBJ2-7): KAGVTQTPRYLIKTRGQQVTLSCSPISGHRSVSWYQQTPGQGLQFLFEYFSETQRNKGNFPGRFSGRQFSNSRSEMNVSTLELGDSALYLCASSAAGTGTYEQYFGPGTRLTVT.

As for this clone: The likely explanation is a read error, given a far larger clone one base away. V usage is TRBV7-2 and J usage is TRBJ1-1, with 7 bases matching TRBD1. With V trimmed by 4 bases and J by 5 bases, 4 bases remained unmatched. The CDR3 loop spans 13 amino acids. The V gene's germline CDR1 is SGHTA and CDR2 FQGNSA. The CDR3 DNA reads as TGTGCCAGCAGCTCGGGACAGAAAACTGAAGCTTTCTTT. Translating gives CASSSGQKTEAFF.

This clone was seen more than once but under ten times. This rearrangement joins TRBV5-1 to TRBJ2-6; 8 bases match TRBD1. CDR1 is SGHRS, CDR2 YFSETQ, per germline. V shed 5 bases, J shed 2 bases, and the junction held 3 bases outside the gene matches. CDR3 length equals 15 residues. The CDR3 region is CASSLDRAGANVLTF. DNA for the CDR3: TGCGCCAGCAGTCTGGACAGGGCTGGGGCCAACGTCCTGACTTTC.